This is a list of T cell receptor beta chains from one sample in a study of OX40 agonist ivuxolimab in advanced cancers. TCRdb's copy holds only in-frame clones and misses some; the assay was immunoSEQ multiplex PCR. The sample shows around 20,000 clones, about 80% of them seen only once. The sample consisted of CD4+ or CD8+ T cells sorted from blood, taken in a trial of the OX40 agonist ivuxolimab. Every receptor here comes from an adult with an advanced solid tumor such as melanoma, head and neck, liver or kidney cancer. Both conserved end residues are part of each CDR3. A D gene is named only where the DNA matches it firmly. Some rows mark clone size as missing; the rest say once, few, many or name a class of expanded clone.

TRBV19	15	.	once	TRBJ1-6	CASSLQENPNSPLHF	TGTGCCAGTAGCCTACAGGAAAATCCCAATTCACCCCTCCACTTT
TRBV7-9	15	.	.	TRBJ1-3	CASSVDSGIGNTIYF	TGTGCCAGCAGCGTCGACAGCGGAATTGGAAACACCATATATTTT
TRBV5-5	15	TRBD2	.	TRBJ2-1	CASSFNDRLAGSKFF	TGTGCCAGCAGCTTTAATGACCGACTAGCGGGTTCTAAGTTCTTC
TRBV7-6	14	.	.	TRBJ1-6	CASSYNRVGSPLHF	TGTGCCAGCAGCTATAACAGGGTTGGCTCACCCCTCCACTTT
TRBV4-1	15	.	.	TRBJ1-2	CASSQDKTTNYGYTF	TGCGCCAGCAGCCAAGATAAGACAACTAACTATGGCTACACCTTC
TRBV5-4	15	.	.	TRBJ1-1	CASSLGGEGNTEAFF	TGTGCCAGCAGCTTGGGAGGTGAGGGGAACACTGAAGCTTTCTTT
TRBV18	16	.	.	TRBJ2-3	CASSPSSGAGTDTQYF	TGTGCCAGCTCACCAAGCTCAGGGGCTGGCACAGATACGCAGTATTTT
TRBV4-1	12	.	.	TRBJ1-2	CASSQAPAVRYF	TGCGCCAGCAGCCAAGCCCCTGCGGTTCGGTACTTC
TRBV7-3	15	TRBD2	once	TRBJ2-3	CASSLIAGGLDTQYF	TGTGCCAGCAGCTTAATTGCGGGGGGGCTGGATACGCAGTATTTT
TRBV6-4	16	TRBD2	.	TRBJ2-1	CASSNSGLEPYNEQFF	TGTGCCAGCAGTAACTCTGGACTAGAACCCTACAATGAGCAGTTCTTC
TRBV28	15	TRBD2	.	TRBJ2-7	CASSFASSGGYEQYF	TGTGCCAGCAGTTTTGCCTCTAGCGGGGGGTACGAGCAGTACTTC
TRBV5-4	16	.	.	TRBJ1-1	CASSLGTGVMNTEAFF	TGTGCCAGCAGCTTGGGGACTGGGGTTATGAACACTGAAGCTTTCTTT
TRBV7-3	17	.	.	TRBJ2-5	CASSFTDTVEVPETQYF	TGTGCCAGCAGCTTCACCGACACCGTGGAGGTTCCGGAGACCCAGTACTTC
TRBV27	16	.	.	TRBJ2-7	CASSLYQRLVGDEQYF	TGTGCCAGCAGTTTATACCAACGACTAGTAGGCGACGAGCAGTACTTC
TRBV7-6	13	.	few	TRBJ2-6	CASSRTGANVLTF	TGTGCCAGCAGCCGAACTGGGGCCAACGTCCTGACTTTC
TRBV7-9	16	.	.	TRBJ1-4	CASSSYTGSTNEKLFF	TGTGCCAGCAGCTCCTACACGGGGTCGACGAATGAAAAACTGTTTTTT
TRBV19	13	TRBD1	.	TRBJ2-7	CASSIGQGYEQYF	TGTGCCAGTAGTATAGGACAGGGCTACGAGCAGTACTTC
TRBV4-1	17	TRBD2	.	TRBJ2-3	CASSHLAQRGGYATQYF	TGCGCCAGCAGCCACCTGGCCCAGCGGGGGGGTTATGCTACGCAGTATTTT
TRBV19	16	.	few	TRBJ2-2	CASSMGAHAWTGELFF	TGTGCCAGTAGTATGGGGGCCCATGCCTGGACCGGGGAGCTGTTTTTT